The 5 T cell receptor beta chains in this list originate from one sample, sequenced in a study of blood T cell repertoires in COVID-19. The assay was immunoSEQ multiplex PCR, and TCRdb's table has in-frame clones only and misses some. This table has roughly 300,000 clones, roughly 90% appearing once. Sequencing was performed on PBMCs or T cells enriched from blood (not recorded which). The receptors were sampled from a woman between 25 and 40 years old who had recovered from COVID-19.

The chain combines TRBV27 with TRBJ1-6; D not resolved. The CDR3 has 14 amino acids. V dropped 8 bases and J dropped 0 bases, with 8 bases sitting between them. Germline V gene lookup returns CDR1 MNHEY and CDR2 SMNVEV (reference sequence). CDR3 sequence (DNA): TGTGCCAGCGGCGGGAGCTCCTATAATTCACCCCTCCACTTT. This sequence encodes CASGGSSYNSPLHF.

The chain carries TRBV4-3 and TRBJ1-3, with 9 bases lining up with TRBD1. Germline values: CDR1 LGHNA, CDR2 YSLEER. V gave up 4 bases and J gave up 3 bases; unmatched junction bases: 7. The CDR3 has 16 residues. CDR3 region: CASSPDGTGIGNTIYF. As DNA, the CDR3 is TGCGCCAGCAGCCCCGACGGGACAGGGATTGGAAACACCATATATTTT.

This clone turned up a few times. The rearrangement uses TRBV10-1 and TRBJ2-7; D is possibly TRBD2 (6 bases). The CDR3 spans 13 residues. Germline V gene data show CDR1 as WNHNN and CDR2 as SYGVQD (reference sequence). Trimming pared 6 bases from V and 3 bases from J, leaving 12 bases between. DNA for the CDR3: TGCGCCAGCAGCGAGACGGGAGTCTACGAGCAGTACTTC. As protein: CASSETGVYEQYF.

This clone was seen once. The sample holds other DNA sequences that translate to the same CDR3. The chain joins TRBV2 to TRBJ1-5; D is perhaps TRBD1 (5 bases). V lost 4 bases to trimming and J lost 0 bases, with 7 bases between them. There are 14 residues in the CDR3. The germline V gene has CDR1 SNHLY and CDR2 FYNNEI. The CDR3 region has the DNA TGTGCCAGCAGTGCAGGGAATAGCAATCAGCCCCAGCATTTT. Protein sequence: CASSAGNSNQPQHF.

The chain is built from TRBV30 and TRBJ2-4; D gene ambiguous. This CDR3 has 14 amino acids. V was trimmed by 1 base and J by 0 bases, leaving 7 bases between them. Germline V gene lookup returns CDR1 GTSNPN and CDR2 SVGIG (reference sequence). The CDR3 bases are TGTGCCTGGAGTGAGACTTCAGCCAAAAACATTCAGTACTTC. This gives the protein CAWSETSAKNIQYF.